Sequencing of this TCR beta chain was carried out in a study of cytomegalovirus exposure and HLA in healthy donors. For the study at large: Genetic ancestry analysis placed around four fifths of the 400 or so donors that were genotyped in the Caucasian-associated cluster.

CDR3 length: 13 amino acids. Germline loops: CDR1 SGHTA, CDR2 FQGNSA. Trimming pared 5 bases from V and 1 base from J, leaving 8 bases between. The study's findings and limits: Specificity for CMV antigens was confirmed in vitro for a few of the CMV-associated chains. A later look showed TCR association rates differing by HLA locus, highest for DRB1 and lowest for HLA-C. Accurate predictions that matched the HLA-A and HLA-B alleles of most subjects were reportedly made from TCR beta sequences.

Comments on this clone: Its antigen is unknown.

The study ran its PCR with 60 Vbeta and 13 Jbeta primers. Clones were sequenced by immunoSEQ multiplex PCR, and TCRdb holds only the in-frame ones, with some missing. Seen here are 180,000 or so clones, nearly 80% observed once, and the top ten hold roughly 13%. This chain joins TRBV7-2 and TRBJ2-5; D remains unclear. This sequence was found in a middle-aged man in good health and CMV-seropositive. The sequencing input was PBMCs. CDR3 in amino acids: CASSEQIQETQYF. Written as DNA, the CDR3 is TGTGCCAGCAGCGAACAGATCCAAGAGACCCAGTACTTC.